The 18 T cell receptor beta chains below all came from one sample that was sequenced in a study of blood T cell repertoires in COVID-19. Generated by immunoSEQ multiplex PCR, the TCRdb table keeps only in-frame clones and is missing some. The table shows 95,000 or so clones, with about four fifths occurring only once. Specimen: peripheral blood. Receptor source: an elderly woman with active or convalescent COVID-19.

The CDR3 DNA sequence: TGTGCCAGCAGCGTAGGAGCGGGAGAAAGAGAGCAGTTCTTC. This sequence encodes CASSVGAGEREQFF. J is TRBJ2-1 and V is TRBV9; 8 positions agree with TRBD2. The CDR3 contains 14 residues. Losses at the gene ends were 0 bases for V and 10 bases for J; bases not matched to a gene: 6. Germline CDR1 and CDR2: SGDLS and YYNGEE.

The chain carries TRBV23-1 and TRBJ2-7, with D possibly matching TRBD2 (5 bases). TRBV23-1 is sorted into the ORF group, with uncertain function. The V gene lost 0 bases and the J gene lost 5 bases, with 11 bases spanning the gap. The CDR3 has 14 residues. The chain's CDR3 is CASSQSKWRDEQYF. CDR3 bases: TGCGCCAGCAGTCAATCTAAGTGGCGGGACGAGCAGTACTTC.

The chain carries TRBV2 and TRBJ2-7; the match to TRBD1 covers 10 bases. The CDR3 length is 15 residues. The trim removed 7 bases at V and 3 bases at J, leaving 9 bases unmatched. Germline V lookup: CDR1 SNHLY, CDR2 FYNNEI. The CDR3 DNA reads TGTGCCAGCAACGGACAGGGGGTACGTGTCTACGAGCAGTACTTC. This encodes CASNGQGVRVYEQYF.

This chain connects TRBV7-2 to TRBJ2-1; D unclear. The V end lost 4 bases, the J end lost 0 bases, and 7 bases lay between the germline ends. Germline lookup yields CDR1 SGHTA and CDR2 FQGNSA. CDR3 length: 14 residues. CDR3 loop: CASSSPGSYNEQFF. The DNA for the CDR3 is TGTGCCAGCAGCTCCCCCGGCTCCTACAATGAGCAGTTCTTC. The complete variable domain, with remaining parts taken from reference TRBV7-2 and TRBJ2-1, reads GAGVSQSPSNKVTEKGKDVELRCDPISGHTALYWYRQSLGQGLEFLIYFQGNSAPDKSGLPSDRFSAERTGGSVSTLTIQRTQQEDSAVYLCASSSPGSYNEQFFGPGTRLTVL.

The rearrangement uses TRBV2 and TRBJ2-1, with 11 bases matching TRBD2. The CDR3 has 19 residues. The V segment lost 7 bases and the J segment 0 bases; nucleotides outside the gene matches: 14. Germline assignment: CDR1 SNHLY and CDR2 FYNNEI. CDR3 in amino acids: CASTFSGRARRGSYNEQFF. DNA for the CDR3: TGTGCCAGCACTTTTAGCGGGAGGGCCCGGCGCGGCTCCTACAATGAGCAGTTCTTC.

The chain carries TRBV5-4 and TRBJ2-1; TRBD2 aligns across 10 bases. This CDR3 contains 16 residues. Per the germline V gene, CDR1 is SGHNT and CDR2 is YYREEE (reference sequence). The J segment lost 10 bases and the V segment lost 0 bases, leaving 10 bases of the junction unmatched. CDR3: CASSLESLAGEGEQFF. CDR3 DNA: TGTGCCAGCAGCTTGGAGAGTCTAGCGGGAGAGGGGGAGCAGTTCTTC.

The chain couples TRBV18 to TRBJ1-1; D gene uncertain. Trimming removed 1 base from V and 2 bases from J, with 8 bases in between. From germline, CDR1 is KGHSH and CDR2 LQKENI. The CDR3 is 14 amino acids. The CDR3 loop reads CASSPRAFNTEAFF. DNA of the CDR3: TGTGCCAGCTCACCACGGGCTTTTAACACTGAAGCTTTCTTT.

As DNA, the CDR3 is TGCAGCGTTGTAGGTGCGGGAGTCTACAATGAGCAGTTCTTC. It is translated as CSVVGAGVYNEQFF. J is TRBJ2-1 and V is TRBV29-1; 7 bases fit TRBD2. V gave up 4 bases and J gave up 3 bases; unmatched junction bases: 6. This CDR3 spans 14 amino acids. The germline gives CDR1 SQVTM, CDR2 ANQGSEA.

V usage is TRBV2 and J usage is TRBJ2-5; 7 positions agree with TRBD1. Germline values: CDR1 SNHLY, CDR2 FYNNEI. CDR3 length: 13 residues. The V segment lost 6 bases and the J segment 6 bases; nucleotides outside the gene matches: 7. CDR3 in amino acids: CASRSTGDQTQYF. CDR3 bases: TGTGCCAGCAGGTCAACAGGGGACCAGACCCAGTACTTC. Drawing the rest from reference TRBV2 and TRBJ2-5, the complete variable domain is EPEVTQTPSHQVTQMGQEVILRCVPISNHLYFYWYRQILGQKVEFLVSFYNNEISEKSEIFDDQFSVERPDGSNFTLKIRSTKLEDSAMYFCASRSTGDQTQYFGPGTRLLVL.

The gene calls are TRBV11-2 and TRBJ1-1; D remains ambiguous. Germline CDR1 is SGHAT and CDR2 is FQNNGV. The V and J ends lost 5 bases and 4 bases respectively, with 11 bases between them. The CDR3 runs 13 residues. The CDR3 here is CASSPGRGTEAFF. The CDR3, as DNA: TGTGCCAGCAGCCCGGGGAGAGGCACTGAAGCTTTCTTT.

The chain carries TRBV7-2 and TRBJ1-3; no clear D. The CDR3 covers 15 residues. V lost 4 bases and J lost 7, with 17 bases in between. Germline CDR1 and CDR2: SGHTA and FQGNSA. CDR3 DNA sequence: TGTGCCAGCAGCTCAACGATATCTCAAGCCAACACCATATATTTT. This encodes CASSSTISQANTIYF.

The chain has TRBV29-1 and TRBJ1-1, with 12 bases fitting TRBD1. Trimming took 7 bases from V and 4 from J; bases not matched to a gene: 13. Germline loops: CDR1 SQVTM, CDR2 ANQGSEA. The CDR3 contains 16 residues. The CDR3 coding sequence is TGCAGCGGGATAGGGACAGGGGGCGGCGTGGCCACTGAAGCTTTCTTT. It is translated as CSGIGTGGGVATEAFF.

This clone appeared a single time. J is TRBJ1-2 and V is TRBV7-2; no definite D call. CDR1 is SGHTA, CDR2 FQGNSA, per germline. The CDR3 extends over 13 amino acids. Trimming removed 5 bases at V and 8 bases at J, with 15 bases between. The CDR3 DNA sequence: TGTGCCAGCAGCCCCGACTCTTGGAGGGGCTACACCTTC. Translated: CASSPDSWRGYTF.

CDR3 in DNA: TGTGCCAGCAGCGTAGCTACCGGGTACGAAGCTTTCTTT. Translation: CASSVATGYEAFF. V and J are TRBV9 and TRBJ1-1, with unresolved D. The germline gives CDR1 SGDLS, CDR2 YYNGEE. Trimming stripped 0 bases from V and 8 bases from J, with 11 bases between. The CDR3 has 13 amino acids.

V is TRBV9 and J is TRBJ1-6; 7 bases agree with TRBD1. The CDR3 extends over 15 amino acids. V lost 0 bases, J lost 6 bases, and 3 bases stayed unmatched. The V gene's germline CDR1 is SGDLS and CDR2 YYNGEE. The CDR3 DNA reads as TGTGCCAGCAGCGTAGCGGGACAGACTAATTCACCCCTCCACTTT. The encoded protein is CASSVAGQTNSPLHF. Full variable domain (missing parts from reference TRBV9 and TRBJ1-6): DSGVTQTPKHLITATGQRVTLRCSPRSGDLSVYWYQQSLDQGLQFLIQYYNGEERAKGNILERFSAQQFPDLHSELNLSSLELGDSALYFCASSVAGQTNSPLHFGNGTRLTVT.

The V and J genes are TRBV6-2 or TRBV6-3 and TRBJ2-3; D not resolved. The length of the CDR3 is 15 residues. The ends were cut back, 0 bases at V and 1 base at J, with 8 bases in the middle. In germline, CDR1 is MNHEY, CDR2 SVGEGT. CDR3 residues: CASSYSEEGTDTQYF. DNA of the CDR3: TGTGCCAGCAGTTACTCGGAAGAGGGCACAGATACGCAGTATTTT.

The CDR3 DNA sequence: TGTGCCATCAGTAGCGGGGCTAGCGGTAAAACCTACGAGCAGTACTTC. It encodes CAISSGASGKTYEQYF. The chain is built from TRBV10-3 and TRBJ2-7, with 7 bases identical to TRBD2. Trimming removed 5 bases from V and 2 bases from J; junction bases left unmatched: 12. This CDR3 contains 16 residues. The germline V gene encodes CDR1 ENHRY and CDR2 SYGVKD.

The genes are TRBV30 and TRBJ2-3, with 8 bases that match TRBD2. This CDR3 contains 16 residues. CDR1 is GTSNPN and CDR2 is SVGIG in the germline V gene (reference sequence). The trim removed 7 bases at V and 0 bases at J, leaving 12 bases unmatched. The CDR3, as DNA: TGTGCCTACCAACCCCCCACTAGCGGTAGCACAGATACGCAGTATTTT. This sequence encodes CAYQPPTSGSTDTQYF.